This T cell receptor beta chain originates from a study of sequential checkpoint blockade in melanoma. Study as a whole: Patients were randomized 1:1 to nivolumab-then-ipilimumab or ipilimumab-then-nivolumab first-line.

Produced via immunoSEQ multiplex PCR; TCRdb's table is partial and in-frame only. The profile shows fewer than 35,000 clones, over 60% of them singletons. The treatment was: randomized to nivolumab then ipilimumab (arm A) or the reverse (arm B). Material: CD8+ T cells sorted from blood (inferred from file names), obtained from a patient given nivolumab and ipilimumab in sequence. The receptor's source is a human donor with melanoma.

The CDR3 sequence is CAWSPGQNTEAFF. In DNA form, the CDR3 reads TGTGCCTGGAGTCCAGGACAGAACACTGAAGCTTTCTTT. The chain carries TRBV30 and TRBJ1-1, with D perhaps TRBD1 (5 bases). This CDR3 region has 13 residues. V lost 2 bases and J lost 1, with 8 bases in between. CDR1 GTSNPN and CDR2 SVGIG come from the germline V gene (reference sequence).